What follows describes a single T cell receptor (gamma chain). Antigen specificity is unknown. The sample has other DNA sequences that encode this CDR3 too. The template was reverse-transcribed extracted RNA. The CDR3 regions were amplified by multiplex PCR from V-gene primers to a constant-region primer. TCRdb reanalyzed the multiplex PCR reads using CATT. The sample yields roughly 24,000 gamma-chain clones, 12% to 15% seen once. The CDR3 sequence is 12 residues long. The ends lost 0 bases at V and 10 bases at J; junction bases unmatched: 6. The germline V gene encodes CDR1 GITISATS and CDR2 ISYDGTV (reference sequence). This sample is drawn from a study of Vδ1+ human thymocytes. General study results and limits: Thymic TRG and TRD repertoires appeared highly polyclonal, with Gaussian CDR3 length distributions.

Material for sequencing was Vdelta1+ gamma-delta thymocytes from the thymus. Subset meaning: FACS-sorted CD3+ TCRalphabeta- TCRVdelta1+ TCRVdelta2- thymocytes. The receptor was isolated from a child under two years old who had congenital heart surgery. The chain is built from TRGV9 and TRGJ1 or TRGJ2. The CDR3 sequence is CALWEVRRKKLF. DNA of the CDR3: TGTGCCTTGTGGGAGGTGCGAAGAAAGAAACTCTTT.